This TCR beta chain was recovered during a study of shared clonotypes between healthy human individuals. General study findings and limits: Sequencing depth was predicted to influence how clonotypes are shared among donors. Generally, naive subsets (rather than memory subsets) showed larger estimated richness. The generation probabilities recorded for non-shared clonotypes fell below those of clonotypes shared by all four donors.

TCRdb keeps only in-frame clones here, not all; method: immunoSEQ multiplex PCR. This table has about 800,000 clones, about 97% appearing once. CD8 cells regarded as naive lacked CD45RO, were positively chosen for CCR7, and omitted terminally differentiated effector memory CD45RA+ cells. V lost 2 bases, J lost 7 bases, and 3 bases stayed unmatched. CDR1 and CDR2 from the germline V gene are SGHAT and FQNNGV. This CDR3 has 13 residues. Notes on this clone: Its antigen is unknown.

The sequence came from a man under 40 in good health. V and J are TRBV11-2 and TRBJ1-1, with 8 bases aligning to TRBD1. The specimen sequenced was naive CD8+ T cells sorted from blood. CDR3 in amino acids: CASSLRDRIEAFF. Here the CDR3 DNA reads TGTGCCAGCAGCTTACGGGACAGGATTGAAGCTTTCTTT.